The clone carrying this TCR beta chain appeared many times. What it recognizes is unknown. The CDR3 sequence is 15 residues long. V was clipped by 0 bases and J by 7 bases; unmatched bases: 6. Germline-derived CDR1 and CDR2 are SGDLS and YYNGEE. Study-level points and caveats: Greatest tumor Treg TCR overlap was with tumor naive CD4+ cells.

Constant-region reverse primers amplified full-length variable regions, followed by semi-nested Nested Universal Primer A PCR. TCRdb called the 5' RACE reads again in MiXCR, with one record for every CDR3 protein. The sample lists 20,000 to 25,000 distinct CDR3 sequences, less than 40% seen once, with less than 2.5% in the top ten. Input material: tumor-infiltrating naive CD4+ T cells sorted from the breast tumor. The subset here: naive CD4+ T cells, CD4+CD45RA+CD25-. The sequence was collected from a female donor with breast cancer. This chain uses TRBV9 with TRBJ2-1; 8 bases are a match to TRBD2. The CDR3 DNA sequence: TGTGCCAGCAGCGTAGGTAGCGGGGAGTGGAATGAGCAGTTCTTC. It is translated as CASSVGSGEWNEQFF.